The 15 T cell receptor beta chains listed next were all sequenced from one sample in a study of blood T cell repertoires in COVID-19. Produced via immunoSEQ multiplex PCR; TCRdb's table is partial and in-frame only. The table includes about 56,000 clones, 89% detected once. The source material was peripheral blood. These receptors all stem from an older woman with COVID-19, enrolled during active disease.

The chain is built from TRBV3-1 (or the pseudogene TRBV3-2) and TRBJ2-3; 16 nucleotides line up with TRBD2. The V gene end was trimmed by 3 bases and the J gene end by 2 bases; junction bases not matched to a gene: 8. Per germline, CDR1 LGHDT and CDR2 YNNKEL (reference sequence). The CDR3 length is 19 residues. The CDR3 protein is CASSQGLAGGRWDTDTQYF. Here the CDR3 DNA reads TGTGCCAGCAGCCAGGGACTAGCGGGAGGGCGGTGGGACACAGATACGCAGTATTTT.

This CDR3 is CASSLVGAGNTIYF. The CDR3, as DNA: TGCGCCAGCAGCTTGGTAGGGGCTGGAAACACCATATATTTT. The chain couples TRBV5-1 to TRBJ1-3; TRBD1 might be the D (5 bases). The CDR3 contains 14 residues. The germline gives CDR1 SGHRS, CDR2 YFSETQ. V gave up 0 bases and J gave up 2 bases, with 6 bases separating them.

This chain uses TRBV25-1 with TRBJ2-5, with D unclear. V lost 3 bases and J lost 4, with 6 bases in between. The CDR3 contains 12 residues. CDR1 is MGHDK, CDR2 SYGVNS, per germline. CDR3: CASSDGRETQYF. The CDR3 DNA sequence: TGTGCCAGCAGTGATGGGCGAGAGACCCAGTACTTC.

The J gene is TRBJ1-5, the V gene TRBV6-2 or TRBV6-3; no definite D call. Trimming took 4 bases from V and 6 from J, leaving 10 bases between them. Germline values: CDR1 MNHEY, CDR2 SVGEGT. CDR3 size: 13 residues. CDR3 amino acids: CASSSQNAQPQHF. CDR3 DNA: TGTGCCAGCAGTTCTCAGAATGCTCAGCCCCAGCATTTT.

The chain links TRBV7-9 to TRBJ2-7, with D tentatively TRBD2 (5 bases). V was shortened by 3 bases and J by 2 bases, with 8 bases between the two germline ends. The CDR3 has 13 residues. Germline V gives CDR1 SEHNR, CDR2 FQNEAQ (reference sequence). DNA for the CDR3: TGTGCCAGCAGCTTCGGGAACGCCTACGAGCAGTACTTC. Protein: CASSFGNAYEQYF.

This clone was seen only once. V is TRBV2 and J is TRBJ1-2; D gene uncertain. This CDR3 is 14 amino acids long. V was pared by 4 bases and J by 5 bases, with 14 bases between. Germline CDR1 and CDR2: SNHLY and FYNNEI. CDR3 amino acids: CASSGPVTEYGYTF. In nucleotides, the CDR3 is TGTGCCAGCAGTGGCCCTGTAACAGAGTATGGCTACACCTTC.

This chain joins TRBV5-4 and TRBJ1-2; D is undetermined. V lost 2 bases and J lost 2, with 7 bases in between. The CDR3 totals 13 residues. CDR1 and CDR2 (germline): SGHNT, YYREEE (reference sequence). The CDR3 DNA reads as TGTGCCAGCAGCTTTTCGGAGAACTATGGCTACACCTTC. It yields the protein CASSFSENYGYTF.

This chain's CDR3 is CASSPPGLLEKLFF. The CDR3 DNA reads as TGTGCCAGCAGTCCCCCCGGACTTCTTGAAAAACTGTTTTTT. The rearrangement uses TRBV6-2 or TRBV6-3 and TRBJ1-4; D remains unclear. The V gene lost 5 bases and the J gene lost 7 bases, with 14 bases spanning the gap. CDR1 is MNHEY and CDR2 is SVGEGT in the germline V gene. The CDR3 totals 14 residues.

This chain connects TRBV30 to TRBJ1-2, with D hard to call. This CDR3 has 16 residues. Trimming left V 1 base short and J 7 bases short, with 22 bases between. Germline V gene data show CDR1 as GTSNPN and CDR2 as SVGIG (reference sequence). The CDR3 bases are TGTGCCTGGAGTGAGTATACCGGGCAGCGGCTCGGTGGCTACACCTTC. It codes for CAWSEYTGQRLGGYTF.

V is TRBV10-3 and J is TRBJ1-3; perhaps TRBD1 as D (6 bases). The CDR3 is 13 residues long. Germline lookup yields CDR1 ENHRY and CDR2 SYGVKD. V was trimmed by 8 bases and J by 0 bases, leaving 8 bases between them. DNA for the CDR3: TGTGCCATCGGGGGCAACTCTGGAAACACCATATATTTT. Its translation: CAIGGNSGNTIYF.

This clone is medium-sized by share. The genes are TRBV7-6 and TRBJ2-2; TRBD2 is a possible D gene (6 bases). Trimming cost V 1 base and J 7 bases, with 16 bases left between them. Germline CDR1 reads SGHVS; CDR2 reads FNYEAQ. CDR3 length: 16 residues. In DNA form, the CDR3 reads TGTGCCAGCAGCTTAGGGGTACGACTAGGCGACGGGGAGCTGTTTTTT. It encodes CASSLGVRLGDGELFF. The whole variable domain, remainder taken from reference TRBV7-6 and TRBJ2-2, is GAGVSQSPRYKVTKRGQDVALRCDPISGHVSLYWYRQALGQGPEFLTYFNYEAQQDKSGLPNDRFSAERPEGSISTLTIQRTEQRDSAMYRCASSLGVRLGDGELFFGEGSRLTVL.

The rearrangement uses TRBV6-5 and TRBJ2-7; 7 positions match TRBD1. Looked up from germline, CDR1 is MNHEY and CDR2 is SVGAGI. With V trimmed by 1 base and J by 5 bases, 8 bases remained unmatched. The CDR3 is 15 amino acids. DNA of the CDR3: TGTGCCAGCAGTTACTGGGCAGGGGGTTGGAACGAGCAGTACTTC. Amino acids: CASSYWAGGWNEQYF.

The genes are TRBV4-1 and TRBJ1-5, with D perhaps TRBD1 (6 bases). CDR1 is MGHRA, CDR2 YSYEKL, per germline. The V and J ends lost 4 bases and 0 bases respectively, with 22 bases between them. This CDR3 has 19 amino acids. The CDR3 loop reads CASSPRGGALSDSNQPQHF. Written as DNA, the CDR3 is TGCGCCAGCAGCCCCCGAGGGGGAGCGTTAAGTGATAGCAATCAGCCCCAGCATTTT.

The J gene is TRBJ2-1, the V gene TRBV4-2, with 14 bases matching TRBD2. V lost 0 bases and J lost 6; bases outside the gene matches: 10. The CDR3 has 19 amino acids. Germline V gene data show CDR1 as LGHNA and CDR2 as YNFKEQ. The CDR3 here is CASSQEGHRGLAGVNEQFF. CDR3 bases: TGTGCCAGCAGCCAAGAGGGGCACCGGGGACTAGCGGGAGTCAATGAGCAGTTCTTC.

V gene TRBV6-2 or TRBV6-3 combines with J gene TRBJ1-1; D not certain. The CDR3 loop spans 13 amino acids. Trimming shortened V by 0 bases and J by 6 bases, and 8 bases separated the two germline ends. CDR1 MNHEY and CDR2 SVGEGT come from the germline V gene. CDR3 loop: CASSYSATPEAFF. The CDR3 coding sequence is TGTGCCAGCAGTTACTCAGCGACCCCTGAAGCTTTCTTT.